These 2 T cell receptor beta chains were sequenced from one sample in a study of T cell responses to AZD1222 COVID-19 vaccine. Measured with immunoSEQ multiplex PCR; TCRdb has only the in-frame clones, and not every one. Of 60,000 to 70,000 clones in the sample, 85% were seen once. The sample here was peripheral blood, taken on day 0 of AZD1222 vaccination. These receptors came from an adult in good health.

This chain connects TRBV6-2 or TRBV6-3 to TRBJ1-6; TRBD1 agrees at 8 bases. The CDR3 loop spans 13 amino acids. V shed 4 bases and J 14 bases; nucleotides not matched to a gene: 7. Looked up from germline, CDR1 is MNHEY and CDR2 is SVGEGT. Written as DNA, the CDR3 is TGTGCCAGCAGTTGGGACAGGCCTTCGACCCTCCACTTT. This gives the protein CASSWDRPSTLHF.

The gene calls are TRBV6-5 and TRBJ1-6, with a weak D call TRBD1 (5 bases). Deletions cut 0 bases from V and 12 bases from J, with 15 bases between. CDR3 length equals 15 residues. Germline lookup yields CDR1 MNHEY and CDR2 SVGAGI. The CDR3 sequence: CASSYSPQGGRPLHF. CDR3 bases: TGTGCCAGCAGTTACTCTCCCCAGGGCGGGAGACCCCTCCACTTT.